This T cell receptor beta chain was sequenced for a study of cytomegalovirus exposure and HLA in healthy donors. Study-level results: Productive rates of about 87% or about 30% were seen for most TCR beta V segments in an earlier analysis.

As concerns this clone: What it binds is not known.

In germline, CDR1 is SGHRS, CDR2 YFSETQ. V dropped 0 bases and J dropped 0 bases, with 9 bases sitting between them. The CDR3 runs to 15 residues. The PCR ran on 60 Vbeta and 13 Jbeta primers. Sequencing used immunoSEQ multiplex PCR; TCRdb keeps in-frame clones, though not all of them. The sample shows 75,000 to 95,000 clones, 84% of them seen only once. The specimen sequenced was PBMCs. The V and J genes are TRBV5-1 and TRBJ2-5; TRBD1 might be the D (6 bases). The receptor was isolated from a woman younger than 30 in good health and CMV-seropositive. CDR3 residues: CASSLGGGNQETQYF. The CDR3 region has the DNA TGCGCCAGCAGCTTGGGAGGGGGAAACCAAGAGACCCAGTACTTC. Filled out from reference TRBV5-1 and TRBJ2-5, the complete variable domain reads KAGVTQTPRYLIKTRGQQVTLSCSPISGHRSVSWYQQTPGQGLQFLFEYFSETQRNKGNFPGRFSGRQFSNSRSEMNVSTLELGDSALYLCASSLGGGNQETQYFGPGTRLLVL.